This TCR beta chain was obtained from a study of cytomegalovirus exposure and HLA in healthy donors. As for the study in general: Of several hundred genotyped donors, roughly 81% clustered with self-reported Caucasian donors. Study-level points and caveats: Earlier analysis looked at TCR beta V segments, and most were productive about 87% or about 30% of the time. There were several of the most significant clusters that appeared linked to common viral pathogens in a later analysis.

Points on this clone: Its target is unknown.

Trimming pared 4 bases from V and 7 bases from J, leaving 15 bases between. This CDR3 has 14 amino acids. The PCR was carried out with 60 Vbeta primers and 13 Jbeta primers. Here immunoSEQ multiplex PCR was the method, and the copy in TCRdb shows in-frame clones only, minus some. The sample's table shows about 200,000 clones. The sample taken for sequencing was PBMCs. The TCR sequence derives from a boy aged 10-17 years in good health and CMV-seronegative. This chain uses TRBV5-3 with TRBJ1-5; D possibly corresponds to TRBD1 (6 bases). TRBV5-3 counts as an open reading frame of uncertain function. The CDR3, as DNA: TGTGCCAGAAGCCTGACAAGGGGGGGGCAGCCCCAGCATTTT. Translation gives CARSLTRGGQPQHF.